This T cell receptor beta chain was observed in a study of blood T cell repertoires in COVID-19. Study at large: The United States, Italy and Spain provided the acute and convalescent COVID-19 samples.

In the original workflow: Reference gene primers were amplified, and this amplification served to estimate nucleated cell counts. Profiled with immunoSEQ multiplex PCR; TCRdb holds only in-frame clones, not every one. Clonal size and the V and J genes are those of that table, whereas D and trimming came from the DNA. Of some 150,000 clones listed, 75% to 85% are singletons. This clone has only one observation. Additional DNA sequences in this sample encode the identical CDR3. This sequence was found in a human donor with acute or convalescent COVID-19. The donor label of this sample is uncertain. Sequencing used peripheral blood.

CDR3 sequence (DNA): TGCGCCAGCAGCTTCGGACAGGGGGGCGATGGCTACACCTTC. This sequence encodes CASSFGQGGDGYTF. J is TRBJ1-2 and V is TRBV5-1, with 10 bases that match TRBD1. With V trimmed by 2 bases and J by 6 bases, 4 bases remained unmatched. Germline V CDR1 and CDR2: SGHRS, YFSETQ. This CDR3 is built from 14 residues.